This T cell receptor beta chain was recorded in a study of T cells expressing NK-cell markers. Notes on the study in general: Questions lingered over whether expanded NKG2C+ T cell clones were HCMV-specific.

As concerns this clonotype: Its antigen is not identified.

Per germline, CDR1 ENHRY and CDR2 SYGVKD. The CDR3 spans 14 residues. Reanalyzing the 5' RACE reads, TCRdb keeps one entry per CDR3 protein, without DNA. This table lists 160,000 or so distinct CDR3 sequences. The rearrangement joins TRBV10-3 to TRBJ2-7; the TCRdb call, TRBD1, lacks DNA for checking. This sequence was found in a woman between 18 and 69 years old in good health. The sequenced sample was blood T cells: a sorted CD56 or NKG2C T cell subset, CD4+ or CD8+ T cells, or bulk PBMC T cells (not recorded which). CDR3 sequence: CAISERTDSYEQYF.